These 13 T cell receptor beta chains were sequenced from one sample in a study of blood T cell repertoires in COVID-19. Clones were read by immunoSEQ multiplex PCR, and TCRdb kept only the in-frame ones, dropping some. The sample yields some 200,000 clones, 80% to 90% seen once. Sequences were obtained from PBMCs or T cells enriched from blood (not recorded which). The receptor source for this set is a woman between 35 and 50 years old with acute COVID-19.

This clone was counted between two and nine times. The chain combines TRBV6-2 or TRBV6-3 with TRBJ2-7, with 7 bases identical to TRBD2. Trimming cost V 2 bases and J 7 bases; bases outside gene matches: 11. The germline gives CDR1 MNHEY, CDR2 SVGEGT. This CDR3 region has 15 residues. As DNA, the CDR3 is TGTGCCAGCAGTTACGCTTTGGAGCGGGGCAGGGAGCAGTACTTC. This codes for CASSYALERGREQYF.

This chain connects TRBV6-5 to TRBJ1-2; 8 nucleotides match TRBD1. V dropped 9 bases and J dropped 7; count of bases not matched to a gene: 10. Per the germline V gene, CDR1 is MNHEY and CDR2 is SVGAGI. The CDR3 spans 13 residues. The CDR3 sequence: CASGQGAKGGYTF. The CDR3 DNA sequence: TGTGCCAGTGGCCAGGGGGCAAAGGGTGGCTACACCTTC.

The chain is built from TRBV19 and TRBJ1-3; D remains unclear. The CDR3 length is 14 residues. The germline CDR1 and CDR2 sequences are LNHDA and SQIVND (reference sequence). CDR3 sequence: CASTLSVSGNTIYF. CDR3 sequence (DNA): TGTGCATCCACCCTGTCGGTCTCTGGAAACACCATATATTTT. The full variable domain, rest sourced from reference TRBV19 and TRBJ1-3, is DGGITQSPKYLFRKEGQNVTLSCEQNLNHDAMYWYRQDPGQGLRLIYYSQIVNDFQKGDIAEGYSVSREKKESFPLTVTSAQKNPTAFYLCASTLSVSGNTIYFGEGSWLTVV.

The rearrangement joins TRBV7-2 to TRBJ2-5; 9 nucleotides agree with TRBD2. The V gene's germline CDR1 is SGHTA and CDR2 FQGNSA. V lost 5 bases and J lost 4; bases outside the gene matches: 5. The CDR3 contains 14 residues. CDR3 sequence reads: CASSEAGGRETQYF. As DNA, the CDR3 is TGTGCCAGCAGCGAAGCGGGGGGTCGAGAGACCCAGTACTTC. Combining the CDR3 with reference TRBV7-2 and TRBJ2-5 gives the whole variable domain GAGVSQSPSNKVTEKGKDVELRCDPISGHTALYWYRQSLGQGLEFLIYFQGNSAPDKSGLPSDRFSAERTGGSVSTLTIQRTQQEDSAVYLCASSEAGGRETQYFGPGTRLLVL.

J is TRBJ1-1 and V is TRBV5-6; possibly TRBD1 for D (6 bases). The germline gives CDR1 SGHDT, CDR2 YYEEEE. The V end lost 3 bases, the J end lost 6 bases, and 24 bases lay between the germline ends. This CDR3 comprises 17 residues. CDR3 sequence reads: CASSSNHRDLTLPEAFF. CDR3 coding DNA: TGTGCCAGCAGCTCAAACCACAGGGATCTCACATTGCCTGAAGCTTTCTTT. The whole variable domain, filled in from reference TRBV5-6 and TRBJ1-1, reads DAGVTQSPTHLIKTRGQQVTLRCSPKSGHDTVSWYQQALGQGPQFIFQYYEEEERQRGNFPDRFSGHQFPNYSSELNVNALLLGDSALYLCASSSNHRDLTLPEAFFGQGTRLTVV.

The chain is built from TRBV12-3 or TRBV12-4 and TRBJ2-7, with TRBD1 as a possible D gene (6 bases). V was shortened by 4 bases and J by 3 bases, with 10 bases between the two germline ends. The CDR3 has 13 amino acids. The CDR3 DNA sequence: TGTGCCAGCAGTTCCCGAGGGGGCTACGAGCAGTACTTC. Protein: CASSSRGGYEQYF.

The chain links TRBV6-5 to TRBJ1-1; D perhaps matches TRBD1 (5 bases). The V gene lost 6 bases and the J gene lost 6 bases, with 20 bases spanning the gap. This CDR3 spans 15 amino acids. Germline V gene sequence: CDR1 MNHEY, CDR2 SVGAGI. The CDR3 nucleotides are TGTGCCAGCAGCGGAGCGGGACCCTTAACCCCTGAAGCTTTCTTT. Its protein is CASSGAGPLTPEAFF.

Comment on this clone: Other DNA sequences in the sample encode the same CDR3. The chain uses TRBV2 and TRBJ1-4; no definite D call. Trimming removed 4 bases at V and 0 bases at J, with 6 bases between. Germline CDR1 SNHLY, CDR2 FYNNEI. The CDR3 totals 14 residues. CDR3 protein: CASSVATTNEKLFF. DNA of the CDR3: TGTGCCAGCAGTGTAGCTACAACTAATGAAAAACTGTTTTTT. The whole variable domain, remainder taken from reference TRBV2 and TRBJ1-4, is EPEVTQTPSHQVTQMGQEVILRCVPISNHLYFYWYRQILGQKVEFLVSFYNNEISEKSEIFDDQFSVERPDGSNFTLKIRSTKLEDSAMYFCASSVATTNEKLFFGSGTQLSVL.

The chain links TRBV2 to TRBJ1-2; 10 nucleotides line up with TRBD1. Germline V gene sequence: CDR1 SNHLY, CDR2 FYNNEI. After removal of 4 bases from V and 3 bases from J, the junction contained 2 bases not matched to a gene. This CDR3 has 14 residues. CDR3 loop: CASSADRGDYGYTF. CDR3 DNA sequence: TGTGCCAGCAGTGCGGACAGGGGGGACTATGGCTACACCTTC.

This clone was recorded once. This chain uses TRBV4-3 with TRBJ1-4; 7 bases are shared with TRBD1. The J segment lost 8 bases and the V segment lost 4 bases, leaving 10 bases of the junction unmatched. Germline loops: CDR1 LGHNA, CDR2 YSLEER. There are 15 residues in the CDR3. The CDR3 region is CASSRTTGQYEKLFF. The CDR3 DNA is TGCGCCAGCAGCCGGACGACAGGGCAATACGAAAAACTGTTTTTT.

V is TRBV7-2 and J is TRBJ2-3; D uncertain. V was clipped by 5 bases and J by 3 bases, with 15 bases between them. CDR1 SGHTA and CDR2 FQGNSA come from the germline V gene. The CDR3 length is 15 residues. As DNA, the CDR3 is TGTGCCAGCAGCCCGCTGGGCCGACAAACAGATACGCAGTATTTT. This encodes CASSPLGRQTDTQYF. The variable domain in full, with the rest retrieved from reference TRBV7-2 and TRBJ2-3, is GAGVSQSPSNKVTEKGKDVELRCDPISGHTALYWYRQSLGQGLEFLIYFQGNSAPDKSGLPSDRFSAERTGGSVSTLTIQRTQQEDSAVYLCASSPLGRQTDTQYFGPGTRLTVL.

The V call is TRBV5-5, the J call TRBJ2-2; D is perhaps TRBD1 (5 bases). Germline V gene data show CDR1 as SGHKS and CDR2 as YYEKEE (reference sequence). This CDR3 contains 15 residues. The ends were cut back, 4 bases at V and 6 bases at J, with 16 bases in the middle. Here the CDR3 reads CASSTFQGAAGELFF. CDR3 nucleotides: TGTGCCAGCAGCACTTTCCAGGGTGCCGCCGGGGAGCTGTTTTTT.

This clone was recorded a few times. This chain uses TRBV5-1 with TRBJ1-1; weak D call: TRBD1 (6 bases). Per germline, CDR1 SGHRS and CDR2 YFSETQ. V was shortened by 0 bases and J by 5 bases, with 17 bases between the two germline ends. The CDR3 contains 16 residues. The CDR3 protein is CASSLDVQGFFTEAFF. The DNA for the CDR3 is TGCGCCAGCAGCTTGGATGTACAGGGCTTCTTTACTGAAGCTTTCTTT.